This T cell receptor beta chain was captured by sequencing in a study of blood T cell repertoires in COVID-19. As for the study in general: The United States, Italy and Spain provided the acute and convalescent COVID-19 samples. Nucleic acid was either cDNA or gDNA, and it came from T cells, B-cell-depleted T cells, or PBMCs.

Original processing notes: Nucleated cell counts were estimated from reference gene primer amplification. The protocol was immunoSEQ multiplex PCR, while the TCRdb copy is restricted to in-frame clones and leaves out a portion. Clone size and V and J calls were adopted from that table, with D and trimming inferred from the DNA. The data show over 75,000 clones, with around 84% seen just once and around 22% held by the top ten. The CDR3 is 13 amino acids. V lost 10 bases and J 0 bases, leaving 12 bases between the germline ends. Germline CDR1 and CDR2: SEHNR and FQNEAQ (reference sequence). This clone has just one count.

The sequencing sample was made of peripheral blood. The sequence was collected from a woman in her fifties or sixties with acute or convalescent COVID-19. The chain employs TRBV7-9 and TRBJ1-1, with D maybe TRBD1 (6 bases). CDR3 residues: CANTDSMNTEAFF. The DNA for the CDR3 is TGTGCCAACACGGACAGCATGAACACTGAAGCTTTCTTT.